A selection of T cell receptor beta chains follows, all from one sample in a study of graft-versus-host responses after intestinal transplantation. These receptors are not linked to any known antigen. The data were produced by immunoSEQ multiplex PCR, yet TCRdb's version contains in-frame clones alone and is incomplete. The sample yields over 90,000 clones, 91% seen once. The sample in question was unstimulated CD4+ T cells sorted from spleen or lymph node cells, obtained before transplant. These receptors all come from a human donor who was the organ donor for an intestinal transplant. The CDR3 runs from the conserved cysteine through the conserved F or W. The D gene is left open where the match is weak.

>TRBJ1-2|TRBV7-3|-
CASSLGPSGYGYTF
TGTGCCAGCAGCCTCGGTCCGTCGGGGTATGGCTACACCTTC
>TRBJ1-2|TRBV5-4|TRBD1
CASSRVDRDYGYTF
TGTGCCAGCAGTCGAGTTGACAGGGACTATGGCTACACCTTC
>TRBJ2-1|TRBV5-1|TRBD2
CASTFAAGVYNEQFF
TGCGCCAGCACATTTGCAGCGGGGGTGTACAATGAGCAGTTCTTC
>TRBJ2-5|TRBV15|TRBD1
CATSRDRAQETQYF
TGTGCCACCAGCAGGGACAGGGCTCAAGAGACCCAGTACTTC
>TRBJ1-3|TRBV9|TRBD1
CASSVGPGGSGNTIYF
TGTGCCAGCAGCGTAGGGCCAGGGGGCTCTGGAAACACCATATATTTT
>TRBJ2-1|TRBV10-3|-
CAISSLGEQFF
TGTGCCATCAGTTCCCTAGGCGAGCAGTTCTTC
>TRBJ1-6|TRBV30|TRBD1
CAWSGQGVSPLHF
TGTGCCTGGAGCGGGCAGGGGGTTTCACCCCTCCACTTT
>TRBJ2-7|TRBV27|TRBD1
CASSFRDRTYEQYF
TGTGCCAGCAGTTTCAGGGACAGGACGTACGAGCAGTACTTC
>TRBJ1-6|TRBV7-3|TRBD1
CASSRDRNSPLHF
TGTGCCAGCAGCCGGGACAGAAATTCACCCCTCCACTTT
>TRBJ1-5|TRBV19|-
CASSKLGRAGEQPQHF
TGTGCCAGTAGCAAACTAGGGAGGGCAGGGGAACAGCCCCAGCATTTT
>TRBJ2-2|TRBV10-3|-
CATGTGTGELFF
TGTGCCACCGGGACTGGCACCGGGGAGCTGTTTTTT
>TRBJ2-6|TRBV7-3|-
CASSTQGSGANVLTF
TGTGCCAGCAGCACGCAGGGTTCTGGGGCCAACGTCCTGACTTTC
>TRBJ1-2|TRBV28|-
CATTSAGGDGYTF
TGTGCCACCACATCCGCGGGAGGGGATGGCTACACCTTC
>TRBJ2-2|TRBV7-3|TRBD2
CASRTGLGGELFF
TGTGCCAGCAGGACTGGACTAGGCGGGGAGCTGTTTTTT